Following are 9 T cell receptor beta chains from one sample sequenced in a study of T cell repertoires in cytomegalovirus infection (dated by TCRdb to between 2018 and 2021). Sequencing used an Illumina HiSeq 1500. TCRdb redid the processing of the public reads, applying fastp at Q25 and MiXCR, and retained in-frame beta chains. Rows with one shared CDR3 protein collapse into an entry with the most common genes and DNA. The sample table holds 340,000 or so distinct CDR3 sequences, of which about 25% were seen once. The ten top clones hold about an eighth of the sample. No cognate antigen is known for these TCRs. Per the publication, the treatment or condition label means: in vitro stimulation with specific CMV peptide epitopes to enrich CMV-specific T cells. This material consisted of cultured PBMCs, taken from culture after CMV antigen stimulation. The receptor source for this set is a human donor in good health (CMV status not recorded). Some clones in this sample may be carry-over from other donors' samples.

This clonotype has just a few counts. The V gene is TRBV6-2 or TRBV6-3, the J gene TRBJ2-1; possibly TRBD1 for D (6 bases). Germline V lookup: CDR1 MNHEY, CDR2 SVGEGT. V gave up 2 bases and J gave up 5 bases, with 16 bases separating them. The CDR3 length is 16 residues. CDR3 DNA sequence: TGTGCCAGCAGTTACCCTCCAGGGGTACTCCACAATGAGCAGTTCTTC. Translating gives CASSYPPGVLHNEQFF.

The rearrangement joins TRBV29-1 to TRBJ2-1; perhaps TRBD1 as D (5 bases). The germline gives CDR1 SQVTM, CDR2 ANQGSEA. V shed 4 bases and J shed 2 bases, with 9 bases lying between them. This CDR3 comprises 13 residues. The CDR3 DNA is TGCAGCGTTGTGACAGCCACCTACAATGAGCAGTTCTTC. It codes for CSVVTATYNEQFF.

The sample holds many counts of this clonotype. J is TRBJ1-1 and V is TRBV7-9; D gene uncertain. CDR3 size: 13 residues. In germline, CDR1 is SEHNR, CDR2 FQNEAQ (reference sequence). V lost 0 bases, J lost 4 bases, and 6 bases lay in between. DNA of the CDR3: TGTGCCAGCAGCTTAGCTCTGGGCACTGAAGCTTTCTTT. Amino acid sequence: CASSLALGTEAFF.

This clonotype has ten or more counts. V usage is TRBV24-1 and J usage is TRBJ1-2, with D maybe TRBD1 (5 bases). Germline CDR1 is KGHDR and CDR2 is SFDVKD. This CDR3 has 12 amino acids. V lost 4 bases to trimming and J lost 5 bases, with 7 bases between them. The CDR3 region has the DNA TGTGCCACCAGTGAGGGGGGGTATGGCTACACCTTC. It yields the protein CATSEGGYGYTF.

This chain joins TRBV7-9 and TRBJ1-2; D is possibly TRBD1 (5 bases). Trimming pared 3 bases from V and 0 bases from J, leaving 20 bases between. The CDR3 runs 18 residues. Germline V gives CDR1 SEHNR, CDR2 FQNEAQ (reference sequence). The CDR3: CASSFPRPGLIANYGYTF. CDR3 bases: TGTGCCAGCAGCTTTCCTCGCCCAGGGTTAATTGCTAACTATGGCTACACCTTC.

This clonotype occurred many times. The chain employs TRBV7-2 and TRBJ2-5; a possible D gene is TRBD1 (5 bases). The CDR3 loop spans 13 amino acids. The V end lost 9 bases, the J end lost 5 bases, and 16 bases lay between the germline ends. The germline V gene has CDR1 SGHTA and CDR2 FQGNSA. The CDR3 loop is CASNPGYAETQYF. The CDR3, as DNA: TGTGCCAGTAACCCAGGGTACGCGGAGACCCAGTACTTC.

V usage is TRBV5-1 and J usage is TRBJ2-6, with D possibly being TRBD1 or TRBD2 (5 bases each). V lost 4 bases and J 2 bases, leaving 10 bases between the germline ends. The CDR3 loop spans 15 amino acids. Germline CDR1 reads SGHRS; CDR2 reads YFSETQ. The chain's CDR3 is CASSPWGTGANVLTF. In nucleotides, the CDR3 is TGCGCCAGCAGCCCCTGGGGGACTGGGGCCAACGTCCTGACTTTC. The variable domain in full, with the rest retrieved from reference TRBV5-1 and TRBJ2-6, is KAGVTQTPRYLIKTRGQQVTLSCSPISGHRSVSWYQQTPGQGLQFLFEYFSETQRNKGNFPGRFSGRQFSNSRSEMNVSTLELGDSALYLCASSPWGTGANVLTFGAGSRLTVL.

The chain combines TRBV7-3 with TRBJ2-1, with D tentatively TRBD2 (5 bases). The V end lost 1 base, the J end lost 7 bases, and 14 bases lay between the germline ends. This CDR3 region has 15 residues. Per germline, CDR1 SGHTA and CDR2 FQGTGA. In DNA, the CDR3 is TGTGCCAGCAGCTTAAAACGGGGAACGGGTAATGAGCAGTTCTTC. Protein product: CASSLKRGTGNEQFF.

This CDR3 is CASSPIDIQYF. DNA for the CDR3: TGTGCCAGCAGTCCCATAGATATTCAGTACTTC. The V gene is TRBV9, the J gene TRBJ2-4; D uncertain. Trimming pared 5 bases from V and 10 bases from J, leaving 10 bases between. In germline, CDR1 is SGDLS, CDR2 YYNGEE. This CDR3 contains 11 residues.